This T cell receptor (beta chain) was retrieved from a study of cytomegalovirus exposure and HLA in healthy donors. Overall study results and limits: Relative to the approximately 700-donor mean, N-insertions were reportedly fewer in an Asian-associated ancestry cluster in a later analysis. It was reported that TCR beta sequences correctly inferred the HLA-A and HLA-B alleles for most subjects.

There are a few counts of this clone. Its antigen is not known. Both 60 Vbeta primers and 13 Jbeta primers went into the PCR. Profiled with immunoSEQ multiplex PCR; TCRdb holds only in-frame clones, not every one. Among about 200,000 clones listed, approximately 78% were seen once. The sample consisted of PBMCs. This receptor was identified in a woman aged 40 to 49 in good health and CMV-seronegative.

The CDR3 DNA follows: TGTGCCAGCAGCTTAAGCGGGAGAGACAGCGGGGAGCTGTTTTTT. Its translation is CASSLSGRDSGELFF. The gene calls are TRBV7-2 and TRBJ2-2, with TRBD2 identical over 8 bases. V shed 2 bases and J 7 bases; nucleotides not matched to a gene: 6. The CDR3 is 15 residues long. CDR1 SGHTA and CDR2 FQGNSA come from the germline V gene. Combining the CDR3 with reference TRBV7-2 and TRBJ2-2 gives the whole variable domain GAGVSQSPSNKVTEKGKDVELRCDPISGHTALYWYRQSLGQGLEFLIYFQGNSAPDKSGLPSDRFSAERTGGSVSTLTIQRTQQEDSAVYLCASSLSGRDSGELFFGEGSRLTVL.